A selection of T cell receptor beta chains follows, all from one sample in a study of STAT3 mutations in large granular lymphocyte leukemia. The repertoire was sequenced with immunoSEQ multiplex PCR; TCRdb's copy has only in-frame clones and lacks some. The data show 30,000 to 35,000 clones, approximately 80% seen once. Sequencing was performed on peripheral blood mononuclear cells. These receptors were taken from a woman aged 45-65 years with T-cell large granular lymphocyte leukemia. Some clones in this sample may be carry-over from other donors' samples. CDR3s include the opening cysteine and the closing phenylalanine or tryptophan. The D gene is left open where the match is weak. Where a row states a size, it is once, few, many or the class of an expanded clone; other rows omit it.

>TRBV27|TRBJ2-7|-|TRBD1
TGTGCCAGCAGTTTATATATAGGACAGGGAACTATGCCCGAGCAGTACTTC
CASSLYIGQGTMPEQYF
>TRBV28|TRBJ2-3|-|-
TGTGCCAGCAGCCCCGCGGGACTCACAGATACGCAGTATTTT
CASSPAGLTDTQYF
>TRBV29-1|TRBJ2-7|-|-
TGCAGCGTTGAGGGGCTGAGCTACGAGCAGTACTTC
CSVEGLSYEQYF
>TRBV5-6|TRBJ1-2|-|-
TGTGCCAGCAGCCGCGGGGAGGGAGTCTATGTCGGGACCTTC
CASSRGEGVYVGTF
>TRBV12-5|TRBJ2-2|-|-
TGTGCTAGTGGTAAGGACTTGGAAAACACCGGGGAGCTGTTTTTT
CASGKDLENTGELFF
>TRBV19|TRBJ1-1|-|-
TGTGCCAGTAGTACCTTAAAACAGGCCCCGAACACTGAAGCTTTCTTT
CASSTLKQAPNTEAFF
>TRBV9|TRBJ2-7|-|TRBD2
TGTGCCAGCAGCCCGCCCGGGACTAGGGGTGCCGAGCAGTACTTC
CASSPPGTRGAEQYF
>TRBV19|TRBJ2-7|-|-
TGTGCCAGTAGTATGGCAGGGACCTACGAGCAGTACTTC
CASSMAGTYEQYF
>TRBV30|TRBJ2-1|-|-
TGTGCCTGGAGTAAACAGTACAATGAGCAGTTCTTC
CAWSKQYNEQFF
>TRBV2|TRBJ2-3|-|-
TGTGCCAGCACAGGGTTTGTTACAGATACGCAGTATTTT
CASTGFVTDTQYF
>TRBV7-2|TRBJ2-6|-|TRBD1
TGTGCCAGCAGCTTTCCGGGACAGATCTCTGGGGCCAACGTCCTGACTTTC
CASSFPGQISGANVLTF
>TRBV5-5|TRBJ2-5|-|TRBD2
TGTGCCAGCAGCTTGGACAAGGGGCTAGCGGGAGTGGGGACCCAGTACTTC
CASSLDKGLAGVGTQYF
>TRBV30|TRBJ2-6|-|TRBD1
TGTGCCTGGATGGGGACAGGGGGAGAGCCCTACTCTGGGGCCAACGTCCTGACTTTC
CAWMGTGGEPYSGANVLTF
>TRBV5-4|TRBJ2-2|once|-
TGTGCCAGCAGCTTGCAGAACACCGGGGAGCTGTTTTTT
CASSLQNTGELFF
>TRBV28|TRBJ2-7|-|TRBD2
TGTGCCAGCAGCACTACTAGCGGGAGGGCCCGGGGAAACGAGCAGTACTTC
CASSTTSGRARGNEQYF
>TRBV28|TRBJ1-1|-|-
TGTGCCAGCAGGGTGAGGAGCACAACGGGAAACACTGAAGCTTTCTTT
CASRVRSTTGNTEAFF
>TRBV5-1|TRBJ2-2|-|-
TGCGCCAGCAGTTCCGGGTACTACGGGGGGAACACCGGGGAGCTGTTTTTT
CASSSGYYGGNTGELFF
>TRBV18|TRBJ2-6|-|-
TGTGCCAGCTCACCTACAGGAAGCTCTGGGGCCAACGTCCTGACTTTC
CASSPTGSSGANVLTF
>TRBV7-9|TRBJ2-1|-|-
TGTGCCAGCAGCTTCGTCAGGGGGGGGTACAATGAGCAGTTCTTC
CASSFVRGGYNEQFF
>TRBV5-1|TRBJ2-1|-|-
TGCGCCAGCAGCTTGGGACCGGTTGGTAACAATGAGCAGTTCTTC
CASSLGPVGNNEQFF
>TRBV6-6|TRBJ1-1|-|-
TGTGCCAGCAGTCCGTTGGACGCGAAGGCTTTCTTT
CASSPLDAKAFF
>TRBV5-6|TRBJ1-3|-|-
TGTGCCAGCAGCTCCCCAGGGAAAAGGGGAAACACCATATATTTT
CASSSPGKRGNTIYF
>TRBV15|TRBJ2-1|-|-
TGTGCCACCACCGCTATATCCTACAATGAGCAGTTCTTC
CATTAISYNEQFF
>TRBV7-9|TRBJ2-3|-|-
TGTGCCAGCAGCTTAGCTCCGAACACAGATACGCAGTATTTT
CASSLAPNTDTQYF
>TRBV29-1|TRBJ1-4|-|-
TGCAGCGTTGAGGAACAAGGGAGGCATGAAAAACTGTTTTTT
CSVEEQGRHEKLFF
>TRBV28|TRBJ1-1|few|-
TGTGCCAGCAGTCCACGGGGTACCATGAACACTGAAGCTTTCTTT
CASSPRGTMNTEAFF
>TRBV9|TRBJ1-2|few|TRBD1
TGTGCCAGCAGCCCATCCCCGACAGGGAAAGGCTATGGCTACACCTTC
CASSPSPTGKGYGYTF
>TRBV7-2|TRBJ2-7|-|-
TGTGCCAGCAGCTTTGGATTCGGCTACGAGCAGTACTTC
CASSFGFGYEQYF
>TRBV5-1|TRBJ2-7|-|TRBD2
TGCGCCAGCAGCTCGGGCGCGGGGGTAGGCTACGAGCAGTACTTC
CASSSGAGVGYEQYF
>TRBV28|TRBJ2-7|-|TRBD2
TGTGCCAGCATCAGAGCGGGAGGGGGCTACGAGCAGTACTTC
CASIRAGGGYEQYF
>TRBV4-2|TRBJ2-1|once|TRBD2
TGTGCCAGCAGCAAAAGGGTAGCGGGAGGCTCCTACAATGAGCAGTTCTTC
CASSKRVAGGSYNEQFF
>TRBV5-4|TRBJ1-2|-|TRBD1
TGTGCCAGCAGCCCAGAACAGGGGTACTATGGCTACACCTTC
CASSPEQGYYGYTF
>TRBV23-1|TRBJ2-2|-|TRBD2
TGCGCCAGCCGCGTCCCGGGACTAGCGGGAGGGCCTAGGAACACCGGGGAGCTGTTTTTT
CASRVPGLAGGPRNTGELFF
>TRBV27|TRBJ2-5|once|-
TGTGCCAGCAGATTCCGTGGGGCCTGGGAGACCCAGTACTTC
CASRFRGAWETQYF
>TRBV30|TRBJ2-1|-|-
TGTGCCTGGAGTGGAGATGGTCTCGCTGAGCAGTTCTTC
CAWSGDGLAEQFF
>TRBV4-1|TRBJ2-7|few|TRBD2
TGCGCCAGCAGCCAGTTCTCACAGCGGGGGTACGAGCAGTACTTC
CASSQFSQRGYEQYF
>TRBV13|TRBJ2-5|-|-
TGTGCCAGCAGCTACCGAATTGGGGTGGAGACCCAGTACTTC
CASSYRIGVETQYF
>TRBV2|TRBJ1-5|-|-
TGTGCCAGCAACAGGGCGACAAGCAATCAGCCCCAGCATTTT
CASNRATSNQPQHF
>TRBV7-9|TRBJ2-1|-|TRBD1
TGTGCCAGCAGCTCCCGACAGGGACCCAATGAGCAGTTCTTC
CASSSRQGPNEQFF
>TRBV19|TRBJ2-7|-|-
TGTGCCAGTGAGGACAGATCCTACGAGCAGTACTTC
CASEDRSYEQYF
>TRBV29-1|TRBJ2-5|medium-sized|TRBD1
TGCAGCGGAGGACAGGGGCAAGAGACCCAGTACTTC
CSGGQGQETQYF
>TRBV5-1|TRBJ1-2|-|-
TGCGCCAGCAGCTTGGAAGGACAGCCCACGGGCTACACCTTC
CASSLEGQPTGYTF
>TRBV28|TRBJ1-5|-|TRBD1
TGTGCCAGCAGTTCCAACCACTGGACAGGAAACTCTTGGAATCAGCCCCAGCATTTT
CASSSNHWTGNSWNQPQHF
>TRBV27|TRBJ2-7|-|TRBD2
TGTGCCAGCAGCCCGGCCTGGGGGGGAATAAGGTACTTC
CASSPAWGGIRYF
>TRBV5-1|TRBJ2-3|-|TRBD2
TGCGCCAGCAGCACGGGACTAGCGGGACGGGAAGATACGCAGTATTTT
CASSTGLAGREDTQYF
>TRBV27|TRBJ2-7|-|-
TGTGCCAGCAGTGGGGGCCGCGGGCAGTACTTC
CASSGGRGQYF
>TRBV7-2|TRBJ2-3|-|-
TGTGCCAGCAGCCCCGCCCCAGGAAGCACAGATACGCAGTATTTT
CASSPAPGSTDTQYF